The 11 T cell receptor beta chains below come from one sample, sequenced in a study of shared clonotypes between healthy human individuals. The table came from immunoSEQ multiplex PCR; TCRdb's copy has only in-frame clones and leaves some out. The sample includes 600,000 or so clones, roughly 95% seen only once; the top ten take over 0.1%. The naive CD8 population came from CD45RO-negative cells selected for CCR7, without terminally differentiated effector memory CD45RA+ cells. Sequencing input: naive CD8+ T cells sorted from blood. The receptors here all came from a woman aged 30 to 39 in good health.

The chain carries TRBV7-9 and TRBJ2-5, with 7 bases that match TRBD1. Per germline, CDR1 SEHNR and CDR2 FQNEAQ (reference sequence). V was pared by 5 bases and J by 5 bases, with 8 bases of the junction left unmatched. This CDR3 contains 14 residues. CDR3 amino acids: CASSKTGQRETQYF. CDR3 nucleotides: TGTGCCAGCAGCAAGACAGGGCAGAGGGAGACCCAGTACTTC.

This CDR3 reads CASSSTGAVTYEQYF. Here the CDR3 DNA reads TGTGCCAGCAGTTCAACAGGGGCGGTTACCTACGAGCAGTACTTC. The genes are TRBV28 and TRBJ2-7; 7 bases match TRBD1. Germline loops: CDR1 MDHEN, CDR2 SYDVKM. V dropped 4 bases and J dropped 2; count of bases not matched to a gene: 8. The CDR3 sequence is 15 residues long.

The V gene is TRBV10-2, the J gene TRBJ2-1; 7 bases are shared with TRBD2. Per germline, CDR1 WSHSY and CDR2 SAAADI. The CDR3 contains 14 residues. V shed 4 bases and J 4 bases; nucleotides not matched to a gene: 4. CDR3 in DNA: TGCGCCAGCAGTGGACTAGCCGCATACAATGAGCAGTTCTTC. It translates to CASSGLAAYNEQFF.

This clone has only one observation. The V call is TRBV28, the J call TRBJ1-1; TRBD1 matches 7 bases. The CDR3 spans 15 residues. Unmatched junction bases numbered 7, after V lost 5 bases and J lost 1 base. From germline, CDR1 is MDHEN and CDR2 SYDVKM. CDR3 DNA: TGTGCCAGCAGTCCTATACAGGGGAGGAACACTGAAGCTTTCTTT. This encodes CASSPIQGRNTEAFF.

In DNA form, the CDR3 reads TGTGCCAGCAGGATGTACAGGGGGCTCCGCGATGAGCAGTTCTTC. Protein sequence: CASRMYRGLRDEQFF. The V and J genes are TRBV28 and TRBJ2-1, with 9 bases that match TRBD1. The CDR3 has 15 residues. Germline loops: CDR1 MDHEN, CDR2 SYDVKM. V shed 6 bases, J shed 8 bases, and the junction held 11 bases outside the gene matches.

The chain couples TRBV6-1 to TRBJ2-7; tentatively, D is TRBD2 (5 bases). The germline V gene has CDR1 MNHNS and CDR2 SASEGT. V gave up 4 bases and J gave up 2 bases, with 9 bases separating them. The CDR3 length is 13 residues. The CDR3 sequence is CASSGDGAYEQYF. The CDR3 coding sequence is TGTGCCAGCAGTGGTGACGGGGCCTACGAGCAGTACTTC.

This clone has only a few counts. J is TRBJ1-5 and V is TRBV1. TRBV1 represents a pseudogene. The CDR3 runs to 17 residues. The CDR3 spells CTSSKVPRALGHQPQHF. DNA of the CDR3: TGCACCAGCAGCAAGGTCCCCCGGGCCCTCGGCCATCAGCCCCAGCATTTT.

The chain combines TRBV10-3 with TRBJ1-1; D might be TRBD1 (5 bases). Germline V gene data show CDR1 as ENHRY and CDR2 as SYGVKD. The CDR3 is 16 residues long. V was pared by 0 bases and J by 2 bases, with 13 bases between. The CDR3 coding sequence is TGTGCCATCAGTGAGTCCGGGGGTTTGGTAAACACTGAAGCTTTCTTT. Translated, it gives CAISESGGLVNTEAFF.

The chain couples TRBV5-1 to TRBJ2-2, with no clear D. The CDR3 runs to 14 residues. Trimming removed 0 bases at V and 7 bases at J, with 10 bases between. Germline-derived CDR1 and CDR2 are SGHRS and YFSETQ. As DNA, the CDR3 is TGCGCCAGCAGCTTGGTGGCTACAGACGGGGAGCTGTTTTTT. It is translated as CASSLVATDGELFF. Full variable domain (outside the CDR3, taken from reference TRBV5-1 and TRBJ2-2): KAGVTQTPRYLIKTRGQQVTLSCSPISGHRSVSWYQQTPGQGLQFLFEYFSETQRNKGNFPGRFSGRQFSNSRSEMNVSTLELGDSALYLCASSLVATDGELFFGEGSRLTVL.

The chain has TRBV19 and TRBJ1-1; D is perhaps TRBD1 (5 bases). Germline CDR1 is LNHDA and CDR2 is SQIVND (reference sequence). The CDR3 totals 15 residues. Trimming cost V 5 bases and J 1 base, with 14 bases left between them. The CDR3: CASSAREGRNTEAFF. The CDR3 bases are TGTGCCAGTAGTGCGCGCGAGGGGCGGAACACTGAAGCTTTCTTT.

The chain uses TRBV11-2 and TRBJ2-1, with TRBD2 matching over 7 bases. CDR1 SGHAT and CDR2 FQNNGV come from the germline V gene. Trimming at V came to 5 bases and at J to 7 bases, leaving 14 bases not matched to a gene. This CDR3 is built from 16 residues. This chain's CDR3 is CASSQLAGWGLNEQFF. As DNA, the CDR3 is TGTGCCAGCAGCCAATTAGCGGGTTGGGGTCTAAATGAGCAGTTCTTC. Filled out from reference TRBV11-2 and TRBJ2-1, the complete variable domain reads EAGVAQSPRYKIIEKRQSVAFWCNPISGHATLYWYQQILGQGPKLLIQFQNNGVVDDSQLPKDRFSAERLKGVDSTLKIQPAKLEDSAVYLCASSQLAGWGLNEQFFGPGTRLTVL.